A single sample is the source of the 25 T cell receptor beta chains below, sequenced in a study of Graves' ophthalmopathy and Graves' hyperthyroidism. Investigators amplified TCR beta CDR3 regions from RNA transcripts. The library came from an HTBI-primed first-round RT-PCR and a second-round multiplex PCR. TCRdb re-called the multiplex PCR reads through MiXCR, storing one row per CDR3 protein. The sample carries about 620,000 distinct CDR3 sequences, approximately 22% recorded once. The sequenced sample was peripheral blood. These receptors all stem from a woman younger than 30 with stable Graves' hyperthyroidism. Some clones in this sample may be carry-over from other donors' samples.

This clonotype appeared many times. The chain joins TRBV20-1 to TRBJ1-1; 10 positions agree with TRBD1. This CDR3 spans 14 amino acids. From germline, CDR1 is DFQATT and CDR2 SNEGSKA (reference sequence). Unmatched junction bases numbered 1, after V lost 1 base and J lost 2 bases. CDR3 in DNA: TGCAGTGCTAGAGGGGACAGGGGCAACACTGAAGCTTTCTTT. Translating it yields CSARGDRGNTEAFF.

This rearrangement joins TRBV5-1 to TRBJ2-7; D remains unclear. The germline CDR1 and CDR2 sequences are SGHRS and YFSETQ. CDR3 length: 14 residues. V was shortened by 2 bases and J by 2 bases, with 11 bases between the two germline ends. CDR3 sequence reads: CASSFSISAYEQYF. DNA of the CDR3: TGCGCCAGCAGCTTCTCGATAAGCGCCTACGAGCAGTACTTC.

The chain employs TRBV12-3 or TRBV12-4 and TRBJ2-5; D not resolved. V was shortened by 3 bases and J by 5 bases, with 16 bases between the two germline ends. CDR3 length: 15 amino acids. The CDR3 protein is CASSFFEGFGETQYF. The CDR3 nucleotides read TGTGCCAGCAGTTTCTTTGAAGGGTTTGGGGAGACCCAGTACTTC.

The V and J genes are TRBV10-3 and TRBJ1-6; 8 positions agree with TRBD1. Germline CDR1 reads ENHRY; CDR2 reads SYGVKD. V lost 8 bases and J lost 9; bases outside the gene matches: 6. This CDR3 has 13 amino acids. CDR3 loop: CAIGPDRASPLHF. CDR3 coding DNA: TGTGCCATCGGCCCGGACAGGGCTTCACCCCTCCACTTT.

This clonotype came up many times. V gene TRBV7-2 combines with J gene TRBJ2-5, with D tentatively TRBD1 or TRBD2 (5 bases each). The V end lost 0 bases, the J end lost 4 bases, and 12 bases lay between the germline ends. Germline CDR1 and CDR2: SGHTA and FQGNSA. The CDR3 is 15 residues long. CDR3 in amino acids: CASSLAQGPGETQYF. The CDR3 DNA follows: TGTGCCAGCAGCTTAGCGCAGGGACCGGGAGAGACCCAGTACTTC.

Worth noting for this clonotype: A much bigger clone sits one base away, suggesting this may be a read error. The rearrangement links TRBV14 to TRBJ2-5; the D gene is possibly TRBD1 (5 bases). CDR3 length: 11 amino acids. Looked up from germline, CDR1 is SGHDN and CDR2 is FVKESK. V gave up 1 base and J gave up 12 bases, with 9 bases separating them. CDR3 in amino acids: CASSQGLDKYF. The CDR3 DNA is TGTGCCAGCAGCCAAGGTTTGGACAAGTACTTC.

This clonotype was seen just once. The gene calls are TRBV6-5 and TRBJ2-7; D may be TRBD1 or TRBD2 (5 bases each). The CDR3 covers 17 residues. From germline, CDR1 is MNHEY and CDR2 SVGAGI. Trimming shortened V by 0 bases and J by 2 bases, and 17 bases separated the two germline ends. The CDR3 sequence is CASSYSNWDGPPYEQYF. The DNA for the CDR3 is TGTGCCAGCAGTTACTCGAATTGGGACGGGCCGCCCTACGAGCAGTACTTC.

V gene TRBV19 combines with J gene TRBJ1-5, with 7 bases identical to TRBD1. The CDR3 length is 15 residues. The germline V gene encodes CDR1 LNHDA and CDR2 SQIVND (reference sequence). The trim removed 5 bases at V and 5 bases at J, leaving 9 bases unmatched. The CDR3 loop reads CASSPKDRNDQPQHF. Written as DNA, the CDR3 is TGTGCCAGTAGTCCAAAGGACAGGAACGATCAGCCCCAGCATTTT.

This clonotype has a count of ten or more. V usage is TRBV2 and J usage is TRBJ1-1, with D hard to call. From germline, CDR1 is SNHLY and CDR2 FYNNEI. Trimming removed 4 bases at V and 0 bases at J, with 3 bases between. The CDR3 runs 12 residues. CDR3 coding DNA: TGTGCCAGCAGTGTCGTGAACACTGAAGCTTTCTTT. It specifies CASSVVNTEAFF.

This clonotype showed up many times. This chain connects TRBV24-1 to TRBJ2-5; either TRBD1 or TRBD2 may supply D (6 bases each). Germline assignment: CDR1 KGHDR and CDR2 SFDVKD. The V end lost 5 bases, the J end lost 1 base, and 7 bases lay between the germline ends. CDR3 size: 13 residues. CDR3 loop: CATSGGAQETQYF. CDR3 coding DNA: TGTGCCACCAGTGGGGGGGCCCAAGAGACCCAGTACTTC.

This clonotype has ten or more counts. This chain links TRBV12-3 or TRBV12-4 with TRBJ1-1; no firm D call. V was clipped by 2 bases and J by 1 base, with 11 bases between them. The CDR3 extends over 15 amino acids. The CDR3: CASSLYSKRNTEAFF. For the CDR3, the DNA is TGTGCCAGCAGTTTATACTCCAAGAGGAACACTGAAGCTTTCTTT.

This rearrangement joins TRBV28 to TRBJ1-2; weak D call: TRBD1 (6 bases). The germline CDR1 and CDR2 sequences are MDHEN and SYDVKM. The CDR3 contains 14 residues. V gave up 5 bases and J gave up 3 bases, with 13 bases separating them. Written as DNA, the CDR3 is TGTGCCAGCAGTCTCAGACAGGTTGACTATGGCTACACCTTC. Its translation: CASSLRQVDYGYTF.

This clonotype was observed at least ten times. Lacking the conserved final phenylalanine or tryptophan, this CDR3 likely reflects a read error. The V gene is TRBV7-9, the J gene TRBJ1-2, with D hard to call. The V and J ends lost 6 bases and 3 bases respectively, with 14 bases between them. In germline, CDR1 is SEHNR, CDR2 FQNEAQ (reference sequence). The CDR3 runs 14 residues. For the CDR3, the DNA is TGTGCCAGCAGTACTCGGCTGGGCGACTATGGCTACACCTCC. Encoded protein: CASSTRLGDYGYTS.

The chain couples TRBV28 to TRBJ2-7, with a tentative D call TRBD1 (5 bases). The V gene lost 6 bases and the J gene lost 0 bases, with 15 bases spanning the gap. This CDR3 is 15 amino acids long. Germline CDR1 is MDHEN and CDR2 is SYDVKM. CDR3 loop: CASSRAGKGSYEQYF. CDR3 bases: TGTGCCAGCAGCCGTGCAGGGAAGGGCTCCTACGAGCAGTACTTC.

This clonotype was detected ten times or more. CDR3 residues: CSVRQVYGYTF. CDR3 nucleotide sequence: TGCAGCGTCCGACAGGTCTATGGCTACACCTTC. The rearrangement uses TRBV29-1 and TRBJ1-2, with D perhaps TRBD1 (6 bases). The CDR3 spans 11 residues. CDR1 SQVTM and CDR2 ANQGSEA come from the germline V gene. V gave up 6 bases and J gave up 4 bases, with 9 bases separating them.

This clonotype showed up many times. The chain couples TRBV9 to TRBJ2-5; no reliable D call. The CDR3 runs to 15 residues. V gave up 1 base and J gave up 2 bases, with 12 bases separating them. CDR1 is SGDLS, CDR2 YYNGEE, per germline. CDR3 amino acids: CASSVIPVRQETQYF. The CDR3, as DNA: TGTGCCAGCAGCGTAATTCCCGTGAGACAAGAGACCCAGTACTTC.

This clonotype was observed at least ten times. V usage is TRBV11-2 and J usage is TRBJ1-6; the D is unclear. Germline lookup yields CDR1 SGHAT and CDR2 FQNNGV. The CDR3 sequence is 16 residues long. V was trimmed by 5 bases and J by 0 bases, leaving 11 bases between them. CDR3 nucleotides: TGTGCCAGCAGCCTGAGAGTTAGCTCCTATAATTCACCCCTCCACTTT. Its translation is CASSLRVSSYNSPLHF. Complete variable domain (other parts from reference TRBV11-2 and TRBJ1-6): EAGVAQSPRYKIIEKRQSVAFWCNPISGHATLYWYQQILGQGPKLLIQFQNNGVVDDSQLPKDRFSAERLKGVDSTLKIQPAKLEDSAVYLCASSLRVSSYNSPLHFGNGTRLTVT.

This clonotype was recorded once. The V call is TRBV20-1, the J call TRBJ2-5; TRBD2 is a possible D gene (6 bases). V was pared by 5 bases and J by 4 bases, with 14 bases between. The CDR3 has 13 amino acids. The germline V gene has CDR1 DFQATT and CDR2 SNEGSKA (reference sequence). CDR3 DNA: TGCAGTGCTCCTTCGGGAGAGGGAGAGACCCAGTACTTC. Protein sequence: CSAPSGEGETQYF.

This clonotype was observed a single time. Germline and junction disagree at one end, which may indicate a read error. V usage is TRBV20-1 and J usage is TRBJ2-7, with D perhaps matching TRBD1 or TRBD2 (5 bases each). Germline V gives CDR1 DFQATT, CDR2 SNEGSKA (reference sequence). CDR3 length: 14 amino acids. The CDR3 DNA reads TGCAGTGCTCCCCGGGACCTAAGCTCCTACGATCAGTACTTC. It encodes CSAPRDLSSYDQYF.

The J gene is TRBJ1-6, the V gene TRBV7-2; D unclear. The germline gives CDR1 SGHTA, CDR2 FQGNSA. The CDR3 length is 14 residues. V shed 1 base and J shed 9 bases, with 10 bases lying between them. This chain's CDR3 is CASSLDRVRSPLHF. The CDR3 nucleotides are TGTGCCAGCAGCTTAGATAGGGTCCGTTCACCCCTCCACTTT.

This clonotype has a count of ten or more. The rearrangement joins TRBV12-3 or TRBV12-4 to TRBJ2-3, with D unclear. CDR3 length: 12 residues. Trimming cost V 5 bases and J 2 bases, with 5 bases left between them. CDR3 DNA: TGTGCCAGCAGTGACAACACAGATACGCAGTATTTT. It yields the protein CASSDNTDTQYF.

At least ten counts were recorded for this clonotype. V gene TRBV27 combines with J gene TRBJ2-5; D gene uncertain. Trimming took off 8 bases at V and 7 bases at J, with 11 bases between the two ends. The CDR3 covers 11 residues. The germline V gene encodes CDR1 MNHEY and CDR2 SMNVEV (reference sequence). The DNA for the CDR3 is TGTGCCAGCGGCGTCCTTGGGACCCAGTACTTC. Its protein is CASGVLGTQYF.

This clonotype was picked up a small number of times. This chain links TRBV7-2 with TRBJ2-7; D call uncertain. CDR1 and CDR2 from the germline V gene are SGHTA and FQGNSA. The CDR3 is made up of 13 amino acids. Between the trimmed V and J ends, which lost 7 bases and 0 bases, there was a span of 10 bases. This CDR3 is CASTPPSSYEQYF. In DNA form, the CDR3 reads TGTGCCAGCACCCCACCCAGCTCCTACGAGCAGTACTTC.

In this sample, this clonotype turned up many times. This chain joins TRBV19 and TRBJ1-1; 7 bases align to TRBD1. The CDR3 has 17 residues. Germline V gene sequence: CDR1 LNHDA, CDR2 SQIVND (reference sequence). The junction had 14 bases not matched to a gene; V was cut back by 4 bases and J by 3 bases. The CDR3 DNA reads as TGTGCCAGTAGTACGGACCCTACAGGGGAGAGGGACACTGAAGCTTTCTTT. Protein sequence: CASSTDPTGERDTEAFF.

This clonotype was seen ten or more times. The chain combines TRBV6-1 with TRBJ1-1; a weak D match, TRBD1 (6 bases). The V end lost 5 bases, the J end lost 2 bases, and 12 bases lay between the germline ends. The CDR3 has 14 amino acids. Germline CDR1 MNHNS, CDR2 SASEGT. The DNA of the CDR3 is TGTGCCAGCAGTATGGGGGGCCATAACACTGAAGCTTTCTTT. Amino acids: CASSMGGHNTEAFF.